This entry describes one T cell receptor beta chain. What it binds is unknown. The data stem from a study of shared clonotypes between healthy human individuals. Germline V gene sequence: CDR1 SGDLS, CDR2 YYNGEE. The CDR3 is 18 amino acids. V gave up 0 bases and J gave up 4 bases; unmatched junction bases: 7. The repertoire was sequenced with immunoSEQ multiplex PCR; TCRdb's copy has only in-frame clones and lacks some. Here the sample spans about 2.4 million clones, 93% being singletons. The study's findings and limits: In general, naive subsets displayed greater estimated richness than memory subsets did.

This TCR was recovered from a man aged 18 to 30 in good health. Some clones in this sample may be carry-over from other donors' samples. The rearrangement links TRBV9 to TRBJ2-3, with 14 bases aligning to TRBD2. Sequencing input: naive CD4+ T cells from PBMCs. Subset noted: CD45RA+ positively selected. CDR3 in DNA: TGTGCCAGCAGCGTAGAGATGGGACTAGCGGGAGTTTCAGATACGCAGTATTTT. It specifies CASSVEMGLAGVSDTQYF.